The 30 T cell receptor beta chains presented below share a single source sample, sequenced in a study of OX40 agonist ivuxolimab in advanced cancers. Libraries were prepared by immunoSEQ multiplex PCR; TCRdb keeps only in-frame clonotypes and omits some of them. The sample has some 70,000 clones; roughly nine tenths are singletons. Source: CD4+ or CD8+ T cells sorted from blood, taken in a trial of the OX40 agonist ivuxolimab. The source of these receptors is an adult with an advanced solid tumor such as melanoma, head and neck, liver or kidney cancer.

The rearrangement uses TRBV9 and TRBJ1-1, with 7 bases matching TRBD1. Losses at the gene ends were 7 bases for V and 0 bases for J; bases not matched to a gene: 9. The germline gives CDR1 SGDLS, CDR2 YYNGEE. The length of the CDR3 is 15 residues. The CDR3 DNA sequence: TGTGCCAGCGTCCGTTTGGGACAGATGAACACTGAAGCTTTCTTT. Residues: CASVRLGQMNTEAFF.

The chain joins TRBV30 to TRBJ2-1; the D gene is possibly TRBD2 (7 bases). Trimming took off 5 bases at V and 1 base at J, with 21 bases between the two ends. This CDR3 has 17 amino acids. CDR1 is GTSNPN, CDR2 SVGIG, per germline (reference sequence). The CDR3 DNA sequence: TGTGCCTGGGCGCGGGGGCTTACTACGCTTTCCTACAATGAGCAGTTCTTC. Translating gives CAWARGLTTLSYNEQFF.

The chain joins TRBV19 to TRBJ1-2, with D hard to call. Between the trimmed V and J ends, which lost 7 bases and 1 base, there was a span of 10 bases. This CDR3 is built from 13 residues. Germline V CDR1 and CDR2: LNHDA, SQIVND (reference sequence). The CDR3 region is CASNPGYNYGYTF. Here the CDR3 DNA reads TGTGCCAGTAACCCAGGCTATAACTATGGCTACACCTTC.

The chain employs TRBV18 and TRBJ2-3; D remains ambiguous. The CDR3 sequence is 15 residues long. The V end was cut by 3 bases, the J end by 0 bases, with 10 bases between. CDR1 is KGHSH, CDR2 LQKENI, per germline. CDR3 in amino acids: CASSPPGASTDTQYF. The CDR3 DNA reads TGTGCCAGCTCACCCCCCGGTGCTAGCACAGATACGCAGTATTTT.

The rearrangement uses TRBV4-3 and TRBJ1-6, with a tentative D call TRBD1 (5 bases). Between the trimmed V and J ends, which lost 0 bases and 10 bases, there was a span of 19 bases. CDR3 size: 17 residues. Germline assignment: CDR1 LGHNA and CDR2 YSLEER. This chain's CDR3 is CASSQDVLGQGRSPLHF. DNA of the CDR3: TGCGCCAGCAGCCAAGATGTATTAGGGCAGGGCCGGTCACCCCTCCACTTT.

This clone turned up a few times. The DNA of the CDR3 is TGCAGCGTTGAGGGGGCAGGTGGTGGCTACACCTTC. As protein: CSVEGAGGGYTF. The chain uses TRBV29-1 and TRBJ1-2; maybe TRBD1 (6 bases). Per the germline V gene, CDR1 is SQVTM and CDR2 is ANQGSEA. This CDR3 has 12 amino acids. V was pared by 3 bases and J by 7 bases, with 12 bases between.

The chain has TRBV5-4 and TRBJ2-6; 7 bases map to TRBD1. The V gene's germline CDR1 is SGHNT and CDR2 YYREEE (reference sequence). V lost 4 bases and J lost 1; bases outside the gene matches: 14. This CDR3 is built from 19 residues. As DNA, the CDR3 is TGTGCCAGCAGCCCGCCGGAATGGACAGGAGTTTCTGGGGCCAACGTCCTGACTTTC. Protein sequence: CASSPPEWTGVSGANVLTF.

The V and J genes are TRBV25-1 and TRBJ2-3; 11 nucleotides line up with TRBD2. Germline lookup yields CDR1 MGHDK and CDR2 SYGVNS. This CDR3 has 15 residues. The junction had 1 base not matched to a gene; V was cut back by 1 base and J by 4 bases. CDR3 sequence reads: CASSELLAGADTQYF. DNA for the CDR3: TGTGCCAGCAGTGAATTACTAGCGGGAGCAGATACGCAGTATTTT.

Only one count was recorded for this clone. The chain combines TRBV9 with TRBJ2-7, with 13 bases matching TRBD2. The CDR3 covers 15 residues. The germline V gene has CDR1 SGDLS and CDR2 YYNGEE. V trimming: 0 bases; J trimming: 4 bases; junction bases outside the gene matches: 1. The CDR3 DNA reads TGTGCCAGCAGCGTAGGGACTAGCGGGAGATACGAGCAGTACTTC. Translating it yields CASSVGTSGRYEQYF.

This chain connects TRBV29-1 to TRBJ2-2; no definite D call. V was trimmed by 3 bases and J by 0 bases, leaving 8 bases between them. This CDR3 contains 14 residues. Per the germline V gene, CDR1 is SQVTM and CDR2 is ANQGSEA. The CDR3 here is CSVDLGPNTGELFF. The CDR3, as DNA: TGCAGCGTTGATTTGGGCCCGAACACCGGGGAGCTGTTTTTT.

A single count supports this clone. This chain joins TRBV5-4 and TRBJ2-6; D is unresolved. With 4 bases removed from V and 4 bases from J, the gap between germline ends came to 18 bases. CDR1 is SGHNT, CDR2 YYREEE, per germline (reference sequence). The CDR3 spans 17 residues. The CDR3 here is CASSRGWAGPGANVLTF. CDR3 DNA: TGTGCCAGCAGCCGCGGTTGGGCTGGCCCCGGGGCCAACGTCCTGACTTTC.

CDR3 residues: CASSDSSSNYGYTF. The CDR3 DNA follows: TGTGCCAGCAGTGACTCCTCCTCTAACTATGGCTACACCTTC. The chain recombines TRBV6-4 with TRBJ1-2; D is uncertain. With 0 bases removed from V and 0 bases from J, the gap between germline ends came to 5 bases. CDR3 length equals 14 residues. The germline V gene encodes CDR1 MRHNA and CDR2 SNTAGT.

The rearrangement joins TRBV27 to TRBJ1-2; D may be TRBD1 (6 bases). The CDR3 totals 14 residues. The V end lost 3 bases, the J end lost 2 bases, and 10 bases lay between the germline ends. Germline CDR1 MNHEY, CDR2 SMNVEV (reference sequence). The CDR3 sequence is CASSLLQGNYGYTF. DNA for the CDR3: TGTGCCAGCAGTTTGCTACAGGGAAACTATGGCTACACCTTC.

The gene calls are TRBV18 and TRBJ2-7; D possibly corresponds to TRBD2 (5 bases). The CDR3 is 16 residues long. Trimming removed 1 base at V and 4 bases at J, with 17 bases between. In germline, CDR1 is KGHSH, CDR2 LQKENI. The CDR3 here is CASSPQSRAPAYEQYF. Written as DNA, the CDR3 is TGTGCCAGCTCACCACAGTCGCGGGCGCCGGCTTACGAGCAGTACTTC.

The table lists this clone with a count of one. The genes are TRBV4-3 and TRBJ1-4; tentative D call: TRBD1 (6 bases). Germline assignment: CDR1 LGHNA and CDR2 YSLEER. The CDR3 loop spans 15 amino acids. V was clipped by 0 bases and J by 8 bases, with 13 bases between them. CDR3 nucleotides: TGCGCCAGCAGCCAAGATGGGCTTAGGGGGGAAAAACTGTTTTTT. Translating gives CASSQDGLRGEKLFF.

The J gene is TRBJ2-2, the V gene TRBV7-2; the D is unclear. Trimming stripped 5 bases from V and 6 bases from J, with 10 bases between. The CDR3 runs to 13 residues. CDR1 is SGHTA, CDR2 FQGNSA, per germline. The DNA for the CDR3 is TGTGCCAGCAGCCCCGTTCGGGCCGGGGAGCTGTTTTTT. Its translation: CASSPVRAGELFF.

The V call is TRBV18, the J call TRBJ2-7, with 10 bases identical to TRBD1. V gave up 3 bases and J gave up 0 bases; unmatched junction bases: 2. The CDR3 runs to 15 residues. Germline V gives CDR1 KGHSH, CDR2 LQKENI. The CDR3 protein is CASSPRTGGSYEQYF. The CDR3 region has the DNA TGTGCCAGCTCACCGCGGACAGGGGGCTCCTACGAGCAGTACTTC. Using reference TRBV18 and TRBJ2-7 for the parts outside the CDR3, the full variable domain is NAGVMQNPRHLVRRRGQEARLRCSPMKGHSHVYWYRQLPEEGLKFMVYLQKENIIDESGMPKERFSAEFPKEGPSILRIQQVVRGDSAAYFCASSPRTGGSYEQYFGPGTRLTVT.

The V call is TRBV7-9, the J call TRBJ2-5; D is uncertain. This CDR3 has 10 residues. V was shortened by 6 bases and J by 4 bases, with 3 bases between the two germline ends. Germline V gene lookup returns CDR1 SEHNR and CDR2 FQNEAQ (reference sequence). The CDR3 reads CASSRETQYF. The CDR3 bases are TGTGCCAGCAGTCGAGAGACCCAGTACTTC.

This clone has just a few counts. This chain joins TRBV30 and TRBJ1-5; the D is unclear. This CDR3 region has 13 residues. The germline V and J ends were trimmed by 2 bases and 4 bases, with 9 bases remaining between them. Germline CDR1 is GTSNPN and CDR2 is SVGIG (reference sequence). The CDR3 is CAWSRWGNQPQHF. CDR3 sequence (DNA): TGTGCCTGGAGTAGGTGGGGAAATCAGCCCCAGCATTTT.

This clone showed up just a few times. The chain employs TRBV10-1 and TRBJ1-2, with 7 bases fitting TRBD1. The germline CDR1 and CDR2 sequences are WNHNN and SYGVQD (reference sequence). This CDR3 spans 17 amino acids. V shed 6 bases, J shed 8 bases, and the junction held 21 bases outside the gene matches. DNA for the CDR3: TGCGCCAGCAGGGAGAGTAGGACAGGTTTACTCGGAGGCGGCTACACCTTC. Protein sequence: CASRESRTGLLGGGYTF.

The rearrangement joins TRBV6-5 to TRBJ1-3; D perhaps matches TRBD1 (5 bases). CDR3 size: 13 residues. Trimming pared 2 bases from V and 7 bases from J, leaving 9 bases between. Germline V gene sequence: CDR1 MNHEY, CDR2 SVGAGI. The CDR3 protein is CASSYDGGNTIYF. In DNA form, the CDR3 reads TGTGCCAGCAGTTACGATGGGGGGAACACCATATATTTT.

The chain has TRBV19 and TRBJ1-5, with D perhaps matching TRBD1 (6 bases). Germline assignment: CDR1 LNHDA and CDR2 SQIVND (reference sequence). With 3 bases removed from V and 2 bases from J, the gap between germline ends came to 20 bases. The CDR3 has 18 amino acids. CDR3 nucleotides: TGTGCCAGTAGTATGAGGTCAGGGGCAGAGTGGGGCAATCAGCCCCAGCATTTT. Its protein is CASSMRSGAEWGNQPQHF.

V usage is TRBV27 and J usage is TRBJ1-2; possibly TRBD1 for D (6 bases). The CDR3 covers 14 residues. Germline V gene sequence: CDR1 MNHEY, CDR2 SMNVEV (reference sequence). V lost 4 bases and J 3 bases, leaving 12 bases between the germline ends. CDR3 nucleotide sequence: TGTGCCAGCAGTTCAACAGGGTGGGACTATGGCTACACCTTC. Encoded protein: CASSSTGWDYGYTF.

The CDR3 bases are TGTGCCAGCAGCTCCGGGACCCGGGGCGGGGAGCTGTTTTTT. This gives the protein CASSSGTRGGELFF. The J gene is TRBJ2-2, the V gene TRBV2; perhaps D is TRBD1 or TRBD2 (5 bases each). V was trimmed by 6 bases and J by 7 bases, leaving 15 bases between them. Germline V lookup: CDR1 SNHLY, CDR2 FYNNEI. The CDR3 runs to 14 residues.

This clone has only one observation. The CDR3 protein is CASSSGSGANVLTF. CDR3 bases: TGTGCCAGCAGTTCAGGGTCTGGGGCCAACGTCCTGACTTTC. The rearrangement links TRBV5-5 to TRBJ2-6, with D tentatively TRBD1 (5 bases). CDR3 length: 14 residues. Germline loops: CDR1 SGHKS, CDR2 YYEKEE (reference sequence). V was clipped by 5 bases and J by 1 base, with 7 bases between them. The whole variable domain, filled in from reference TRBV5-5 and TRBJ2-6, reads DAGVTQSPTHLIKTRGQQVTLRCSPISGHKSVSWYQQVLGQGPQFIFQYYEKEERGRGNFPDRFSARQFPNYSSELNVNALLLGDSALYLCASSSGSGANVLTFGAGSRLTVL.

The CDR3 region has the DNA TGTGCCAGCACCGTGACAGGTAGCGGGAGGGTCAATGAGCAGTTCTTC. This encodes CASTVTGSGRVNEQFF. The chain links TRBV28 to TRBJ2-1; 11 nucleotides line up with TRBD2. V trimming: 7 bases; J trimming: 6 bases; junction bases outside the gene matches: 11. Looked up from germline, CDR1 is MDHEN and CDR2 is SYDVKM. The CDR3 covers 16 residues.

The chain is built from TRBV4-3 and TRBJ2-1; D tentatively fits TRBD1 or TRBD2 (6 bases each). Per germline, CDR1 LGHNA and CDR2 YSLEER. V dropped 1 base and J dropped 2 bases, with 12 bases sitting between them. The CDR3 loop spans 16 amino acids. The CDR3 loop is CASSQGAGTTYNEQFF. The DNA of the CDR3 is TGCGCCAGCAGCCAAGGGGCGGGGACAACCTACAATGAGCAGTTCTTC.

Worth noting for this clone: The junction departs from germline at one end; a sequencing error may be responsible. The genes are TRBV7-7 and TRBJ1-2, with 10 bases that match TRBD1. In germline, CDR1 is SSHAT, CDR2 FNYEAQ (reference sequence). This CDR3 is built from 15 residues. The CDR3, as DNA: TGTGCTAGCAGCCCAGACAGGGGGCGAGTTGATGGCTACACCTTC. This sequence encodes CASSPDRGRVDGYTF.

The V and J genes are TRBV6-5 and TRBJ1-1; D is undetermined. This CDR3 is 11 amino acids long. V was shortened by 4 bases and J by 6 bases, with 6 bases between the two germline ends. CDR1 and CDR2 (germline): MNHEY, SVGAGI. CDR3 protein: CASSFGSEAFF. The CDR3 bases are TGTGCCAGCAGTTTCGGGTCTGAAGCTTTCTTT.

Details on this clone: Other DNA sequences of this sample code for an identical CDR3. This chain joins TRBV9 and TRBJ2-5; D not certain. Trimming removed 0 bases from V and 0 bases from J, with 6 bases in between. This CDR3 spans 14 amino acids. Germline loops: CDR1 SGDLS, CDR2 YYNGEE. CDR3 loop: CASSVGTYQETQYF. The CDR3 DNA follows: TGTGCCAGCAGCGTAGGGACCTACCAAGAGACCCAGTACTTC. The full variable domain, rest sourced from reference TRBV9 and TRBJ2-5, is DSGVTQTPKHLITATGQRVTLRCSPRSGDLSVYWYQQSLDQGLQFLIQYYNGEERAKGNILERFSAQQFPDLHSELNLSSLELGDSALYFCASSVGTYQETQYFGPGTRLLVL.